A selection of T cell receptor beta chains follows, all from one sample in a study of breast tumors, draining lymph nodes, adjacent tissues. TCRdb re-analysed the multiplex PCR reads in MiXCR, keeping a single row per CDR3 protein. Of some 170,000 distinct CDR3 sequences in the sample, about 34% were seen once. Sequenced material: axillary lymph node tissue. The source of these receptors is a female donor with breast cancer. Some clones in this sample may be carry-over from other donors' samples. The conserved cysteine and the conserved F or W are not part of the CDR3 here. The size of a clone is reported for some rows only, either as once, few or many, or as a class for expanded clones.

j_gene	abundance	v_gene	CDR3aa
TRBJ1-3	many	TRBV30	AWSEHSGNTIY
TRBJ2-5	many	TRBV5-8	ASSYEGKGRGQETQY
TRBJ1-1	-	TRBV20-1	SAPRTRMNNEAF
TRBJ1-5	many	TRBV12-3/TRBV12-4	ASTKGGQPQH
TRBJ1-2	many	TRBV20-1	SAREDRGVMNYGYT
TRBJ2-7	many	TRBV5-8	ASSPRGSYEQY
TRBJ1-6	-	TRBV6-6	ASSYAPLGGTPLH
TRBJ2-3	-	TRBV13	ASDMGGSTDTQY
TRBJ2-5	-	TRBV7-9	ASSVWDGIGTQY
TRBJ1-1	-	TRBV7-9	ASSQGGRVGTEAF
TRBJ1-4	many	TRBV3-1	ASSQNRPATNEKLF
TRBJ2-2	-	TRBV7-9	ASSLTAGELF
TRBJ2-1	many	TRBV15	ATSRGTQGVNNEQF
TRBJ2-1	-	TRBV10-3	AISGGGRATDEQF
TRBJ1-3	few	TRBV18	ASSLFPGQSSGNTIY
TRBJ2-7	many	TRBV9	ASSVGRQLSYEQY
TRBJ1-2	many	TRBV20-1	SARADGAGKGYGYT
TRBJ1-5	many	TRBV6-2/TRBV6-3	ASEWGSNQPQH
TRBJ2-1	-	TRBV10-3	AISEGLARAGNEQF
TRBJ1-1	many	TRBV20-1	SARAPVRQTEAF
TRBJ2-5	many	TRBV19	ASSGAFQETQY
TRBJ1-6	many	TRBV12-3/TRBV12-4	ASSYIQASSYNSPLH
TRBJ2-7	many	TRBV3-1	ASSQEGGRFSYEQY
TRBJ2-7	many	TRBV20-1	SATSPTSGGPYEQY
TRBJ2-1	many	TRBV5-1	ASSLGDRGNEQF
TRBJ1-2	-	TRBV14	ASSPSTGLHGYT
TRBJ2-5	many	TRBV20-1	SAFSGGTTPYQETQY
TRBJ2-2	-	TRBV28	ASSFPTSGELF
TRBJ2-7	many	TRBV6-6	ASSSEDREGQY
TRBJ2-1	many	TRBV20-1	SARPDRGWNEQF
TRBJ2-7	many	TRBV5-1	ASSPDGTSGNIEQY
TRBJ1-6	-	TRBV9	ASGNSPLH
TRBJ1-6	many	TRBV12-3/TRBV12-4	ASRSATGQGNSPLH
TRBJ2-1	few	TRBV6-5	ASSHSQGAGNEQF
TRBJ1-4	-	TRBV3-1	ASSQVREKLF
TRBJ1-1	few	TRBV6-5	ASTLRPGTEAF
TRBJ2-7	many	TRBV5-4	ASSSGHRGRYEQY
TRBJ2-1	many	TRBV5-1	ASSPFSGGRGGPSYNEQF
TRBJ1-2	many	TRBV29-1	SVATPNNYGYT
TRBJ1-5	many	TRBV12-3/TRBV12-4	ASSPRDKGPQH
TRBJ2-7	many	TRBV10-2	ASSESLARQY
TRBJ1-5	many	TRBV29-1	SEGMDTWH